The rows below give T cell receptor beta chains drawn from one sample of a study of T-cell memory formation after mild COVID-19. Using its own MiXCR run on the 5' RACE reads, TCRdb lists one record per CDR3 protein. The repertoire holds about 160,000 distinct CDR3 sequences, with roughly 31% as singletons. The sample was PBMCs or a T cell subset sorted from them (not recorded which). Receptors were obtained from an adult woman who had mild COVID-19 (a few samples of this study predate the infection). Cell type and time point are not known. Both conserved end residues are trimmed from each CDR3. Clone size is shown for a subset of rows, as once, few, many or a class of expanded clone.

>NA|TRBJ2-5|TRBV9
ASSASGGAGETQY
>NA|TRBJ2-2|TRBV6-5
ASSYELGDTGELF
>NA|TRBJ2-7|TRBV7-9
ASSLALGAGVEQY
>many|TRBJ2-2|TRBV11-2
ASSHRAGGRPGELF
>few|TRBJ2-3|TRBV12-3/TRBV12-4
ASSAIADTQY
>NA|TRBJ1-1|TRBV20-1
SAKTPLWGQGATEAF
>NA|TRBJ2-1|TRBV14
ASSQAGFGQF
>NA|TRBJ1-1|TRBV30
AWSPSRGRNTEAF
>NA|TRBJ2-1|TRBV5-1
ASSLQPYNEQF
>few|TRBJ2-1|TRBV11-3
ASSLGLAGVDYNEQF
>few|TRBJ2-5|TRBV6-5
ASSYLPGTGETQY
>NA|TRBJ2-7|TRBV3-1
ASSQGPTWTGVCEQY
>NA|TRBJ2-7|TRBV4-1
ASSQVSGRVSYEQY
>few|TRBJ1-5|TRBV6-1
ALGRGANQPQH
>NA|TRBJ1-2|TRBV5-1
ASSFEQGHGYT
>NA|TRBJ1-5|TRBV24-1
ATSPGQGASQPQH
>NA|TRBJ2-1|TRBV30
AWSPGTGGFWGQF
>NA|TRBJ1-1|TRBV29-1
SVPRQANTEAF
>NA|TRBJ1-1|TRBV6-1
ASNPGASGAF
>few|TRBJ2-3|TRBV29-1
SVESQRGTLGTDTQY
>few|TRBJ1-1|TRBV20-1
SARDPGLVANTEAF
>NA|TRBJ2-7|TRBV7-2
ASSSRQDEQY
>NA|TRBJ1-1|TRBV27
ASRSDRVAEAF
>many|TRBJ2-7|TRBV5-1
ASSAPGLAGGNEQY
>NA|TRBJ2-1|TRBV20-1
SPTYFNRDRGSREQF
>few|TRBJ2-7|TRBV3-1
ASSQVLVPYEQY
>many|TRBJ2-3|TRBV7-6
ASSSNSGTDTQY